Sequencing of this TCR beta chain was carried out in a study of tumor-infiltrating lymphocytes in primary liver carcinoma. Study at large: Surgical resection was the treatment these patients received for primary liver carcinoma. Patients of both sexes were 30 to 69 years old. Between roughly 4.2 and 10 cm across, the tumors were all of stage T1-T3 N0M0.

Blood RNA was derived from unsorted whole blood, and germline DNA was extracted too. V lost 5 bases and J 2 bases, leaving 15 bases between the germline ends. This CDR3 has 16 residues. Germline CDR1 reads SGHAT; CDR2 reads FQDESV (reference sequence). Starting from 450 to 500 ng of total RNA, TCR beta cDNA was produced with a primer in the constant region. Generation of the TCR beta libraries relied on three nested multiplex PCR rounds using slightly modified ARM-PCR. PCR rounds one and two used TRBV1-TRBV30 forward primers with a C-beta reverse primer for around 11 cycles each. MiXCR, applied by TCRdb to the multiplex PCR reads, yields one record per CDR3 protein. The table includes some 180,000 distinct CDR3 sequences, about 60% detected once. Findings and caveats of the study: The bulk unsorted samples meant that CD4+ and CD8+ repertoires went uncompared.

In regard to this clonotype: No antigen is known for it.

The specimen sequenced was peripheral blood. V is TRBV11-1 and J is TRBJ2-2; unclear D gene. The sequence was collected from a man in his forties with primary liver carcinoma and hepatitis B virus infection. CDR3 sequence reads: CASSQQHSANTGELFF. In nucleotides, the CDR3 is TGTGCCAGCAGCCAACAACATAGTGCTAACACCGGGGAGCTGTTTTTT. The whole variable domain, remainder taken from reference TRBV11-1 and TRBJ2-2, is EAEVAQSPRYKITEKSQAVAFWCDPISGHATLYWYRQILGQGPELLVQFQDESVVDDSQLPKDRFSAERLKGVDSTLKIQPAELGDSAMYLCASSQQHSANTGELFFGEGSRLTVL.